Following are 25 T cell receptor beta chains from one sample sequenced in a study of patients and donors after allogeneic stem cell transplantation. TCRdb re-analysed the RT-PCR reads in MiXCR, keeping a single row per CDR3 protein. Counted here are some 960,000 distinct CDR3 sequences, about 20% occurring once; the ten biggest clones make up 5% to 6.5%. The source material was blood, either unsorted or a sorted T cell fraction (not recorded which). Receptor source: a human donor who was either an allogeneic HSCT recipient or a stem cell or donor lymphocyte infusion donor (not recorded which). It is not recorded whose cells these are; they may come from a transplant donor.

The rearrangement joins TRBV2 to TRBJ1-5; D is undetermined. The length of the CDR3 is 15 residues. Germline V gives CDR1 SNHLY, CDR2 FYNNEI. V was trimmed by 0 bases and J by 0 bases, leaving 6 bases between them. As DNA, the CDR3 is TGTGCCAGCAGTGAAGCGCTTTATAGCAATCAGCCCCAGCATTTT. As protein: CASSEALYSNQPQHF.

This clonotype was picked up a small number of times. The rearrangement uses TRBV4-3 and TRBJ2-1; TRBD1 agrees at 7 bases. With 4 bases clipped from V and 5 bases from J, the junction kept 5 bases outside the gene matches. The CDR3 totals 14 residues. CDR1 and CDR2 (germline): LGHNA, YSLEER. The CDR3 here is CASSRQGQDNEQFF. CDR3 nucleotides: TGCGCCAGCAGCCGACAGGGCCAAGACAATGAGCAGTTCTTC.

In this sample, this clonotype turned up a few times. The gene calls are TRBV4-3 and TRBJ1-2, with 8 positions matching TRBD1. This CDR3 region has 15 residues. The germline V gene has CDR1 LGHNA and CDR2 YSLEER. With V trimmed by 0 bases and J by 8 bases, 8 bases remained unmatched. CDR3 amino acids: CASSQDRSGGVGYTF. DNA of the CDR3: TGCGCCAGCAGCCAAGATAGGTCAGGGGGCGTCGGCTACACCTTC.

The chain carries TRBV5-5 and TRBJ1-2; no clear D gene. Germline V lookup: CDR1 SGHKS, CDR2 YYEKEE (reference sequence). Trimming left V 7 bases short and J 2 bases short, with 18 bases between. The CDR3 is made up of 15 amino acids. The CDR3 sequence: CASRVVGGLNYGYTF. CDR3 DNA sequence: TGTGCCAGCCGCGTCGTTGGAGGGTTAAACTATGGCTACACCTTC.

A few counts support this clonotype. J is TRBJ1-4 and V is TRBV7-9; 11 bases match TRBD1. In germline, CDR1 is SEHNR, CDR2 FQNEAQ (reference sequence). Unmatched junction bases numbered 3, after V lost 1 base and J lost 8 bases. This CDR3 comprises 15 residues. In DNA form, the CDR3 reads TGTGCCAGCAGCTTAGGGACAGGGGGCAAGGAAAAACTGTTTTTT. This codes for CASSLGTGGKEKLFF.

V is TRBV30 and J is TRBJ1-2, with a weak D call TRBD1 (6 bases). Per germline, CDR1 GTSNPN and CDR2 SVGIG (reference sequence). Trimming shortened V by 0 bases and J by 3 bases, and 8 bases separated the two germline ends. The CDR3 has 13 amino acids. CDR3 loop: CAWSVGQYYGYTF. The CDR3 coding sequence is TGTGCCTGGAGTGTTGGACAGTACTATGGCTACACCTTC. Filled out from reference TRBV30 and TRBJ1-2, the complete variable domain reads SQTIHQWPATLVQPVGSPLSLECTVEGTSNPNLYWYRQAAGRGLQLLFYSVGIGQISSEVPQNLSASRPQDRQFILSSKKLLLSDSGFYLCAWSVGQYYGYTFGSGTRLTVV.

The table lists this clonotype with a few counts. The rearrangement links TRBV6-5 to TRBJ1-1; 7 bases agree with TRBD1. J was trimmed by 7 bases and V by 2 bases; bases with no gene match: 16. This CDR3 is 17 amino acids long. Looked up from germline, CDR1 is MNHEY and CDR2 is SVGAGI. Written as DNA, the CDR3 is TGTGCCAGCAGTTACCCGGACGGCGGTGACAGGGCGTATGAAGCTTTCTTT. Protein product: CASSYPDGGDRAYEAFF.

This clonotype showed up many times. The rearrangement joins TRBV12-3 or TRBV12-4 to TRBJ2-1, with 10 bases identical to TRBD1. The CDR3 consists of 15 residues. After removal of 6 bases from V and 8 bases from J, the junction contained 10 bases not matched to a gene. The CDR3, as DNA: TGTGCCAGCAGCCATAGGGACAGGGGAAACTATGAGCAGTTCTTC. Protein product: CASSHRDRGNYEQFF.

The chain carries TRBV29-1 and TRBJ2-1; D gene unclear. Per the germline V gene, CDR1 is SQVTM and CDR2 is ANQGSEA. Trimming stripped 8 bases from V and 9 bases from J, with 23 bases between. The CDR3 sequence is 14 residues long. CDR3 nucleotide sequence: TGCAGCCCGACGGCGCCTCTTAGAAAGGGTGAGCAGTTCTTC. This gives the protein CSPTAPLRKGEQFF.

This chain uses TRBV12-3 or TRBV12-4 with TRBJ2-1; weak D call: TRBD1 (6 bases). V lost 7 bases, J lost 15 bases, and 22 bases lay in between. The CDR3 has 13 residues. This chain's CDR3 is CASKLQLGARGFF. CDR3 coding DNA: TGTGCCAGCAAGCTCCAGCTTGGGGCCAGGGGGTTCTTC.

The J gene is TRBJ1-1, the V gene TRBV28; TRBD1 agrees at 7 bases. From germline, CDR1 is MDHEN and CDR2 SYDVKM. Trimming removed 2 bases from V and 0 bases from J; junction bases left unmatched: 6. This CDR3 region has 16 residues. The CDR3 sequence is CASSLTYRGLNTEAFF. The CDR3 DNA reads TGTGCCAGCAGTTTAACATACAGGGGCTTGAACACTGAAGCTTTCTTT.

The chain uses TRBV5-1 and TRBJ2-1, with D unresolved. This CDR3 has 13 residues. Germline V gene data show CDR1 as SGHRS and CDR2 as YFSETQ. V was shortened by 2 bases and J by 5 bases, with 8 bases between the two germline ends. This CDR3 reads CASSFNENNEQFF. CDR3 DNA sequence: TGCGCCAGCAGCTTTAACGAAAACAATGAGCAGTTCTTC.

This clonotype was seen ten or more times. The V call is TRBV12-3 or TRBV12-4, the J call TRBJ2-1, with TRBD2 identical over 13 bases. V was pared by 5 bases and J by 1 base, with 2 bases of the junction left unmatched. The CDR3 totals 16 residues. The CDR3 loop is CASSRLAGGSYNEQFF. The CDR3 bases are TGTGCCAGCAGTAGACTAGCGGGGGGTTCCTACAATGAGCAGTTCTTC.

This clonotype turned up a few times. The gene calls are TRBV12-3 or TRBV12-4 and TRBJ1-2; 7 bases line up with TRBD1. The ends lost 0 bases at V and 3 bases at J; junction bases unmatched: 1. The CDR3 extends over 14 amino acids. CDR3: CASSLAGQYYGYTF. In nucleotides, the CDR3 is TGTGCCAGCAGTTTAGCGGGACAGTACTATGGCTACACCTTC.

The table lists this clonotype with a few counts. A junction end diverges from the germline sequence, so it may reflect a read error. J is TRBJ2-7 and V is TRBV12-3 or TRBV12-4; TRBD2 matches at 8 bases. The CDR3 consists of 14 residues. The CDR3 nucleotides are TGTGCCAGCAGATTAGCGGGGATTTCCTACGAGCAGTACTTC. Amino acids: CASRLAGISYEQYF.

CDR3 in amino acids: CASSRTTSSEQYF. CDR3 DNA sequence: TGTGCCAGCAGTAGAACCACTAGCTCCGAGCAGTACTTC. V is TRBV6-1 and J is TRBJ2-7; weak D call: TRBD2 (6 bases). V shed 5 bases and J shed 6 bases, with 14 bases lying between them. The CDR3 is made up of 13 amino acids. Germline CDR1 MNHNS, CDR2 SASEGT.

This clonotype was seen a single time. The V call is TRBV29-1, the J call TRBJ2-3, with D perhaps given as TRBD1 or TRBD2 (5 bases each). CDR3 length: 13 residues. With 6 bases removed from V and 5 bases from J, the gap between germline ends came to 15 bases. Looked up from germline, CDR1 is SQVTM and CDR2 is ANQGSEA. CDR3 DNA sequence: TGCAGCGTAGAGGGACCGAAAAAAGATACGCAGTATTTT. It translates to CSVEGPKKDTQYF.

This clonotype has a count of ten or more. V is TRBV7-8 and J is TRBJ2-1; possibly TRBD2 for D (5 bases). CDR1 is SGHVS and CDR2 is FQNEAQ in the germline V gene. Between the trimmed V and J ends, which lost 1 base and 4 bases, there was a span of 14 bases. The CDR3 is 16 amino acids. Here the CDR3 DNA reads TGTGCCAGCAGCTTAGAACAGCGGCTGAGTTACAATGAGCAGTTCTTC. Its translation is CASSLEQRLSYNEQFF.

The J gene is TRBJ2-2, the V gene TRBV9; 7 bases line up with TRBD1. Per germline, CDR1 SGDLS and CDR2 YYNGEE. V lost 0 bases, J lost 1 base, and 3 bases stayed unmatched. This CDR3 is built from 16 residues. The CDR3 spells CASSVAWTGNTGELFF. CDR3 sequence (DNA): TGTGCCAGCAGCGTAGCTTGGACAGGGAACACCGGGGAGCTGTTTTTT.

In this sample, this clonotype turned up a few times. This chain uses TRBV24-1 with TRBJ1-1; D gene uncertain. V lost 4 bases and J lost 4, with 9 bases in between. Germline V gene lookup returns CDR1 KGHDR and CDR2 SFDVKD. The CDR3 loop spans 13 amino acids. The CDR3 region is CATSDQGGTEAFF. The CDR3 bases are TGTGCCACCAGTGACCAAGGTGGCACTGAAGCTTTCTTT.

The rearrangement joins TRBV3-1 to TRBJ2-1; 12 bases are a match to TRBD2. The ends lost 5 bases at V and 7 bases at J; junction bases unmatched: 9. This CDR3 is built from 16 residues. Looked up from germline, CDR1 is LGHDT and CDR2 is YNNKEL (reference sequence). CDR3 sequence (DNA): TGTGCCAGCAGCTCCCTCAAAACTAGCGGGAGGAATGAGCAGTTCTTC. This sequence encodes CASSSLKTSGRNEQFF.

Only a few counts were recorded for this clonotype. The rearrangement joins TRBV2 to TRBJ2-1, with a tentative D call TRBD1 (5 bases). Germline values: CDR1 SNHLY, CDR2 FYNNEI. This CDR3 region has 13 residues. Trimming pared 4 bases from V and 5 bases from J, leaving 9 bases between. CDR3 sequence: CASSVNRNNEQFF. The CDR3 DNA sequence: TGTGCCAGCAGTGTTAACAGGAACAATGAGCAGTTCTTC.

The sample holds a few counts of this clonotype. The chain employs TRBV24-1 and TRBJ2-5; tentative D call: TRBD1 (5 bases). V gave up 4 bases and J gave up 1 base, with 15 bases separating them. Germline V gene sequence: CDR1 KGHDR, CDR2 SFDVKD. The CDR3 runs to 16 residues. The CDR3 sequence is CATSDQGAGPQETQYF. The CDR3 DNA is TGTGCCACCAGTGACCAAGGGGCAGGTCCCCAAGAGACCCAGTACTTC.

This chain uses TRBV10-3 with TRBJ2-7, with TRBD1 as a possible D gene (5 bases). The CDR3 contains 12 residues. V was trimmed by 3 bases and J by 3 bases, leaving 6 bases between them. Germline-derived CDR1 and CDR2 are ENHRY and SYGVKD. CDR3 coding DNA: TGTGCCATCAGTGATCAGGGCTACGAGCAGTACTTC. The encoded protein is CAISDQGYEQYF.

The chain employs TRBV3-1 and TRBJ2-5, with TRBD2 matching 8 bases. CDR3 length: 16 residues. The germline V gene has CDR1 LGHDT and CDR2 YNNKEL (reference sequence). J was trimmed by 5 bases and V by 0 bases; bases with no gene match: 8. The CDR3 reads CASSQEASGSSETQYF. CDR3 nucleotides: TGTGCCAGCAGCCAAGAAGCCAGCGGGAGTTCTGAGACCCAGTACTTC.